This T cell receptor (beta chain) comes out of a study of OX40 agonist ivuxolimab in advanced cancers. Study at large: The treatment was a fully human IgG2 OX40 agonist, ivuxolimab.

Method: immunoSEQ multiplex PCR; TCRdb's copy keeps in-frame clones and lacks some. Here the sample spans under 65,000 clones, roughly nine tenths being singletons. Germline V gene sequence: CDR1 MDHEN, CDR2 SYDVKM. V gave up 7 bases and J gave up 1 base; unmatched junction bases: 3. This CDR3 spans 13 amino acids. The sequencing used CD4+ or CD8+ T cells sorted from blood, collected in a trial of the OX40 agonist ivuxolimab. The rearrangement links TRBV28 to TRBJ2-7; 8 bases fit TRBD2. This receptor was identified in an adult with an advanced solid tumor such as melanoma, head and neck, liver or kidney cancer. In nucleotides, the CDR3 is TGTGCCAGCACCCCGGGGGGGTCCTACGAGCAGTACTTC. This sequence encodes CASTPGGSYEQYF.